This T cell receptor (beta chain) appears in the sequencing data of a study of shared clonotypes between healthy human individuals. As for this clone: Its antigen remains unknown.

Germline loops: CDR1 LNHDA, CDR2 SQIVND (reference sequence). Deletions cut 2 bases from V and 0 bases from J, with 7 bases between. This CDR3 has 15 residues. Both subsets, CD45RA+ naive and CD45RA-negative memory, were split from the CD4+ cells. Clones were read by immunoSEQ multiplex PCR, and TCRdb kept only the in-frame ones, dropping some. The data contain some 1.5 million clones, approximately 97% of them seen just once; the ten biggest clones take up roughly 1.2%. Notes on the study in general: It was expected that sequencing depth would affect clonotype sharing among donors. Compared with clonotypes that all four donors shared, non-shared clonotypes had lower generation probabilities.

The chain recombines TRBV19 with TRBJ2-2, with D possibly matching TRBD1 (5 bases). The clonotype originates from a young man in good health. What was sequenced was naive CD4+ T cells sorted from blood. The subset was: CD45RA+ positively selected. CDR3 protein: CASSITRANTGELFF. CDR3 nucleotide sequence: TGTGCCAGTAGTATAACCAGGGCGAACACCGGGGAGCTGTTTTTT.